These 3 T cell receptor beta chains were sequenced from one sample in a study of blood T cells in healthy people across ages (dated by TCRdb to between 2014 and 2017). The library was obtained by 5' RACE. TCRdb lists the instrument as Illumina HiSeq 2500. A second roughly 7 to 11 cycle PCR used a sample-barcoded 5' primer and a J-beta primer mix. The public reads were quality trimmed at Q25 with fastp and then assembled into clones with MiXCR by TCRdb, keeping productive beta chains. Rows are unified per CDR3 protein, each entry keeping the most common DNA and genes. The sample has about 570,000 distinct CDR3 sequences on record, 27% of them singletons. The ten largest clones take up about 18% of the sample. The sequenced sample consisted of blood. The receptors stem from a woman aged 70-85 years in good health.

This rearrangement joins TRBV12-3 or TRBV12-4 to TRBJ1-6; 7 nucleotides align to TRBD1. This CDR3 is 15 amino acids long. V lost 7 bases, J lost 7 bases, and 10 bases stayed unmatched. In nucleotides, the CDR3 is TGTGCCAGCATCCAGAGTGGCAGGGGGAATTCACCCCTCCACTTT. This encodes CASIQSGRGNSPLHF.

The V call is TRBV5-1, the J call TRBJ2-7, with D possibly called TRBD1 or TRBD2 (5 bases each). Germline values: CDR1 SGHRS, CDR2 YFSETQ. This CDR3 is built from 14 residues. V lost 0 bases to trimming and J lost 6 bases, with 13 bases between them. DNA for the CDR3: TGCGCCAGCAGCTTGGTCGAGGGGATCGGCGAGCAGTACTTC. Translated, it gives CASSLVEGIGEQYF.

In its sample, this clonotype was seen a few times. The chain has TRBV5-1 and TRBJ2-2; TRBD2 matches 14 bases. This CDR3 is 16 amino acids long. The V gene's germline CDR1 is SGHRS and CDR2 YFSETQ. The ends lost 2 bases at V and 6 bases at J; junction bases unmatched: 3. Here the CDR3 reads CASSFPGLAGAGELFF. CDR3 sequence (DNA): TGCGCCAGCAGCTTTCCGGGACTAGCGGGGGCCGGGGAGCTGTTTTTT.